This T cell receptor beta chain was identified during a study of PD-L1 blockade in urothelial cancer. Turning to the study itself: Atezolizumab at 1,200 mg intravenously every 3 weeks was started by patients at some point between 2014 and 2015. At 6 weeks and at 3 weeks (second dose) after treatment start, blood was analyzed.

Germline V CDR1 and CDR2: SEHNR, FQNEAQ (reference sequence). V was cut by 6 bases and J by 4 bases, with 7 bases left in between. The CDR3 extends over 12 amino acids. Sample time point: peripheral blood 6 weeks after treatment start. Measured with immunoSEQ multiplex PCR; TCRdb has only the in-frame clones, and not every one. The sample has 66,000 or so clones, about nine tenths seen once; the top ten hold about 11%. The rearrangement links TRBV7-9 to TRBJ1-3, with D possibly matching TRBD1 (5 bases). This TCR derives from a man between 60 and 70 years old with urothelial cancer. The starting material was PBMCs, obtained around atezolizumab (anti-PD-L1) treatment. The CDR3 nucleotides are TGTGCCAGCAGTTCAGGGGGAAACACCATATATTTT. Its translation: CASSSGGNTIYF.